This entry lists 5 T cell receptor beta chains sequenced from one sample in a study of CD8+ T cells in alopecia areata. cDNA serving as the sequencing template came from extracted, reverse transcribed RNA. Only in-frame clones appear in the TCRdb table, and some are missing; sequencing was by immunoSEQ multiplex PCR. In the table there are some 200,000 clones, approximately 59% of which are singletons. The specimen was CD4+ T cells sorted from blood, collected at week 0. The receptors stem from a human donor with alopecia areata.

CDR3 sequence reads: CATSKRDRVNYGYTF. CDR3 in DNA: TGTGCCACCAGCAAAAGGGACAGGGTTAACTATGGCTACACCTTC. The chain uses TRBV15 and TRBJ1-2, with 9 bases lining up with TRBD1. The CDR3 runs to 15 residues. With V trimmed by 4 bases and J by 1 base, 4 bases remained unmatched. Germline V lookup: CDR1 LNHNV, CDR2 YYDKDF (reference sequence).

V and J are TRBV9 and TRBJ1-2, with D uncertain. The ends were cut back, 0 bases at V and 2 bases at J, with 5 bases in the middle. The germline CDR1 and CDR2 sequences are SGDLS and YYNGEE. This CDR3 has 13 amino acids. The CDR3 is CASSVVSNYGYTF. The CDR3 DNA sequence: TGTGCCAGCAGCGTAGTTTCCAACTATGGCTACACCTTC.

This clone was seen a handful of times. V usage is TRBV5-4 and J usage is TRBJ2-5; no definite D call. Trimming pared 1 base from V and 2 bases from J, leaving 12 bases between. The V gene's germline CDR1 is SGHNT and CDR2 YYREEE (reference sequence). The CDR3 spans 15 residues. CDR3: CASSLRAEPQETQYF. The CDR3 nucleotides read TGTGCCAGCAGCTTGCGGGCGGAACCACAAGAGACCCAGTACTTC.

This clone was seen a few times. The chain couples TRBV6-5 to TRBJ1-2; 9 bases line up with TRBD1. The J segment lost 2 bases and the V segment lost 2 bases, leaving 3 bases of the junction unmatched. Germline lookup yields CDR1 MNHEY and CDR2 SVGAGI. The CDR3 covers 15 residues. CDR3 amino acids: CASSYRGQGNYGYTF. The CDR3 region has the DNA TGTGCCAGCAGTTACCGCGGACAGGGGAACTATGGCTACACCTTC.

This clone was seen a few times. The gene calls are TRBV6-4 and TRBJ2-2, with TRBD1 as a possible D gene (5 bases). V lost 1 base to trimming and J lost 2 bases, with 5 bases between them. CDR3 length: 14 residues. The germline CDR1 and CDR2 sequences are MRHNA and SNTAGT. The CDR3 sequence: CASSDWGNTGELFF. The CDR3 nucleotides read TGTGCCAGCAGTGACTGGGGCAACACCGGGGAGCTGTTTTTT.